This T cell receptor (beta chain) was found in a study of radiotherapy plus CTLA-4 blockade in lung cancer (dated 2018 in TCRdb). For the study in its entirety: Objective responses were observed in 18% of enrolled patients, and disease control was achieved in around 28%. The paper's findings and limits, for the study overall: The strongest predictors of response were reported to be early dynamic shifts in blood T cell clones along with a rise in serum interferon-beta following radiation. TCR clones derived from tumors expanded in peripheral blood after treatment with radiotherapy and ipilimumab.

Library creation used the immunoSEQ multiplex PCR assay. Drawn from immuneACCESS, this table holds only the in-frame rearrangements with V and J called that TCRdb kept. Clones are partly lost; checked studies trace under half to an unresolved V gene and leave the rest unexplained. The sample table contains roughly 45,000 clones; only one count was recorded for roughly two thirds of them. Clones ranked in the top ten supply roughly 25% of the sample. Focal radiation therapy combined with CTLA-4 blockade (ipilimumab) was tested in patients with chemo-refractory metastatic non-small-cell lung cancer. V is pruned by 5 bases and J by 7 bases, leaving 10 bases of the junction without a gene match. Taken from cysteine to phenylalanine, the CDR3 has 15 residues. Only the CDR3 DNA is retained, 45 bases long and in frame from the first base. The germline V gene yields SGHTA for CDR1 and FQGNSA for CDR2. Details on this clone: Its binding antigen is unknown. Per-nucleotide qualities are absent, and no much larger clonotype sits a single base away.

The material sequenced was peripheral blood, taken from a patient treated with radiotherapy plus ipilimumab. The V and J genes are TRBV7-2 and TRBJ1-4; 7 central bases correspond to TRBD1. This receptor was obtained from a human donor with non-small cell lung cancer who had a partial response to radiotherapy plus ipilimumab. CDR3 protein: CASSRQGLEGEKLFF. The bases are TGTGCCAGCAGCAGACAGGGACTTGAAGGTGAAAAACTGTTTTTT.